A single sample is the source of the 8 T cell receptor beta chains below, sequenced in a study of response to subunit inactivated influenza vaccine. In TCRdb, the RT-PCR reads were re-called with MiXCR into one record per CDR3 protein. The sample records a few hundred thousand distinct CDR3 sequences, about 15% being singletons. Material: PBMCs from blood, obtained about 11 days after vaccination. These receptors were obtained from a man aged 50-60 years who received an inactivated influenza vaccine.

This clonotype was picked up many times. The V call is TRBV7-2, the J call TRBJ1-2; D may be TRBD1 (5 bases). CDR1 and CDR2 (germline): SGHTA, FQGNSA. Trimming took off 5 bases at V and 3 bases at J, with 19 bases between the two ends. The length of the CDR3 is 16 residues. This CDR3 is CASSLSSGQGDYGYTF. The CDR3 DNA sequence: TGTGCCAGCAGCCTCTCGAGTGGGCAGGGCGACTATGGCTACACCTTC.

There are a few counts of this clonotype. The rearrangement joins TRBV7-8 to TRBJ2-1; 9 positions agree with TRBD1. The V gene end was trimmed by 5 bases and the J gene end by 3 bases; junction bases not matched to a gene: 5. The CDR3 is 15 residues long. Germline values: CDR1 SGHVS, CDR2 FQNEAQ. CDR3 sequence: CASSLGQGNYNEQFF. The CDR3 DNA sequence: TGTGCCAGCAGCCTCGGACAGGGGAACTACAATGAGCAGTTCTTC.

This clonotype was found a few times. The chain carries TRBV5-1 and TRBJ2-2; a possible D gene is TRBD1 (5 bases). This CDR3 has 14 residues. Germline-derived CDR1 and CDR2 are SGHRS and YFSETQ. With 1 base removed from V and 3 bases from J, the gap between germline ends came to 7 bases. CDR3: CASSLNRYTGELFF. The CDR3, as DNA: TGCGCCAGCAGCTTGAACAGGTACACCGGGGAGCTGTTTTTT.

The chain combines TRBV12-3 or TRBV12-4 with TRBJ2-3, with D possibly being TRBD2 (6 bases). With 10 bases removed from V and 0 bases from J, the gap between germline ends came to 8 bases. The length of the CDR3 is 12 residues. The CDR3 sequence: CATGTSTDTQYF. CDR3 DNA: TGTGCCACAGGGACTAGCACAGATACGCAGTATTTT.

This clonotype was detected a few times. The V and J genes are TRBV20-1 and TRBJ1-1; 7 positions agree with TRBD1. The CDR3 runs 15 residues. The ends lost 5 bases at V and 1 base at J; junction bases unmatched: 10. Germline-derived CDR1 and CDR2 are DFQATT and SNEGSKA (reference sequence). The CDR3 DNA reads TGCAGTGCTCCCTGGGACCGACAGGGGAACACTGAAGCTTTCTTT. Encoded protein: CSAPWDRQGNTEAFF.

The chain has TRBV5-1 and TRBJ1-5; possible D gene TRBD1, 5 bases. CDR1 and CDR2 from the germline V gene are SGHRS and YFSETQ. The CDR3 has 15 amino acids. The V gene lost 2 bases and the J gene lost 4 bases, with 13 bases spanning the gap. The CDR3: CASSLRDPRNQPQHF. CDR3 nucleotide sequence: TGCGCCAGCAGCTTACGGGACCCCCGGAATCAGCCCCAGCATTTT.

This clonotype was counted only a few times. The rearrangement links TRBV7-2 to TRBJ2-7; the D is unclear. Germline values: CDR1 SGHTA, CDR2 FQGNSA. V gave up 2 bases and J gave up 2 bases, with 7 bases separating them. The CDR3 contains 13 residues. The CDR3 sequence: CASSLNPTYEQYF. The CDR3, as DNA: TGTGCCAGCAGCTTAAACCCTACCTACGAGCAGTACTTC.

The CDR3 sequence is CASSSAETQYF. The CDR3 coding sequence is TGTGCCAGCAGCTCAGCAGAGACCCAGTACTTC. The V call is TRBV7-9, the J call TRBJ2-5; D remains unclear. In germline, CDR1 is SEHNR, CDR2 FQNEAQ (reference sequence). This CDR3 comprises 11 residues. Trimming shortened V by 4 bases and J by 4 bases, and 4 bases separated the two germline ends.